A selection of T cell receptor beta chains follows, all from one sample in a study of blood T cell repertoires in COVID-19. TCRdb's copy holds only in-frame clones and misses some; the assay was immunoSEQ multiplex PCR. Among under 100,000 clones listed, roughly four fifths were seen once. Sequenced sample: peripheral blood. The receptors come from a woman of 80 years or more with active or convalescent COVID-19. The CDR3 runs from the conserved cysteine through the conserved F or W. D genes are given only for firm matches. A row's size may be missing; if present it is once, few, many or a size class.

J gene | D gene | clone size | V gene | CDR3 protein | CDR3 DNA
TRBJ1-1 | TRBD1 | NA | TRBV29-1 | CSADRGINTEAFF | TGCAGCGCTGACAGGGGAATAAACACTGAAGCTTTCTTT
TRBJ1-5 | TRBD1 | NA | TRBV28 | CASSLPGQGGGQPQHF | TGTGCCAGCAGTCTCCCGGGACAGGGAGGAGGACAGCCCCAGCATTTT
TRBJ1-1 | NA | NA | TRBV7-2 | CASSLDSSEAFF | TGTGCCAGCAGCCTAGATTCTTCTGAAGCTTTCTTT
TRBJ1-6 | NA | NA | TRBV4-3 | CASSSTGPAAPLHF | TGCGCCAGCAGCTCGACAGGTCCGGCTGCACCCCTCCACTTT
TRBJ1-6 | TRBD1 | NA | TRBV2 | CASSFPGTGDSNSPLHF | TGTGCCAGCAGTTTCCCCGGGACAGGAGATTCTAATTCACCCCTCCACTTT
TRBJ2-1 | TRBD2 | NA | TRBV27 | CASSLSVAGNEQFF | TGTGCCAGCAGTTTATCGGTAGCGGGCAATGAGCAGTTCTTC
TRBJ1-4 | TRBD1 | few | TRBV5-1 | CASSYRTGGEKLFF | TGCGCCAGCAGCTACAGGACAGGGGGGGAAAAACTGTTTTTT
TRBJ2-3 | NA | NA | TRBV18 | CASSPERLNTDTQYF | TGTGCCAGCTCACCAGAGCGGCTCAACACAGATACGCAGTATTTT
TRBJ2-4 | TRBD1 | NA | TRBV19 | CASSRTGTGAKNIQYF | TGTGCCAGTAGTAGAACCGGGACAGGGGCCAAAAACATTCAGTACTTC
TRBJ1-1 | NA | NA | TRBV28 | CASSLWKGSNTEAFF | TGTGCCAGCAGTTTATGGAAGGGGTCGAACACTGAAGCTTTCTTT
TRBJ2-4 | NA | NA | TRBV28 | CASSLLKELDSKNIQYF | TGTGCCAGCAGTTTATTAAAAGAATTGGACTCCAAAAACATTCAGTACTTC
TRBJ2-3 | TRBD1 | NA | TRBV5-1 | CASGGQGGDTQYF | TGCGCCAGCGGTGGACAGGGGGGAGATACGCAGTATTTT
TRBJ2-1 | TRBD2 | NA | TRBV7-2 | CASSPGLAGWGEQFF | TGTGCCAGCAGCCCGGGACTAGCGGGGTGGGGTGAGCAGTTCTTC
TRBJ1-1 | NA | NA | TRBV19 | CASRPGQMNTEAFF | TGTGCCAGTAGACCTGGACAGATGAACACTGAAGCTTTCTTT
TRBJ2-5 | TRBD1 | NA | TRBV5-6 | CASGEDRGRETQYF | TGTGCCAGCGGCGAAGACAGGGGAAGGGAGACCCAGTACTTC
TRBJ2-3 | TRBD1 | once | TRBV3-1/TRBV3-2 | CASSLVGQGQDTQYF | TGTGCCAGCAGCCTTGTCGGACAGGGGCAAGATACGCAGTATTTT
TRBJ1-6 | TRBD1 | many | TRBV7-2 | CAGGQGDSPLHF | TGTGCTGGGGGACAGGGGGATTCACCCCTCCACTTT
TRBJ1-4 | NA | NA | TRBV19 | CASGQFATNEKLFF | TGTGCCAGTGGACAATTTGCAACTAATGAAAAACTGTTTTTT
TRBJ2-6 | NA | NA | TRBV7-2 | CASSTTGTAGSGANVLTF | TGTGCCAGCAGCACGACCGGGACAGCGGGTTCTGGGGCCAACGTCCTGACTTTC
TRBJ1-4 | TRBD1 | NA | TRBV18 | CASSLHRQGATNEKLFF | TGTGCCAGCTCACTTCATAGACAGGGGGCAACTAATGAAAAACTGTTTTTT
TRBJ2-1 | TRBD2 | few | TRBV4-3 | CASSQEGLAGGPNEQFF | TGCGCCAGCAGCCAAGAAGGTCTAGCGGGGGGGCCCAATGAGCAGTTCTTC
TRBJ1-2 | NA | NA | TRBV30 | CAWRSNQGTVDYGYTF | TGTGCCTGGAGATCGAACCAGGGGACGGTCGACTATGGCTACACCTTC
TRBJ2-2 | NA | few | TRBV5-1 | CASSWDFYTGELFF | TGCGCCAGCAGCTGGGACTTTTACACCGGGGAGCTGTTTTTT
TRBJ1-6 | TRBD1 | NA | TRBV2 | CASSENPFLKGGQGNSPLHF | TGTGCCAGCAGTGAAAACCCCTTCCTTAAGGGCGGACAGGGGAATTCACCCCTCCACTTT
TRBJ1-2 | NA | NA | TRBV10-3 | CAISERQTDYGYTF | TGTGCCATCAGTGAAAGGCAGACAGACTATGGCTACACCTTC
TRBJ2-1 | NA | NA | TRBV7-2 | CASSLPAGRNNEQFF | TGTGCCAGCAGCTTACCGGCGGGGAGGAACAATGAGCAGTTCTTC
TRBJ2-2 | NA | once | TRBV10-3 | CAIRDSAGGNTGELFF | TGTGCCATCAGGGATTCGGCCGGGGGGAACACCGGGGAGCTGTTTTTT
TRBJ1-2 | NA | NA | TRBV10-3 | CAVTPEGGLDYGYTF | TGTGCCGTAACCCCAGAGGGAGGGTTGGACTATGGCTACACCTTC
TRBJ2-3 | TRBD2 | NA | TRBV7-2 | CASSLALSLIGGGPTDTQYF | TGTGCCAGCAGCTTAGCGCTAAGTCTGATTGGCGGGGGACCCACAGATACGCAGTATTTT
TRBJ1-2 | NA | NA | TRBV29-1 | CSVPPGDGYTF | TGCAGCGTCCCCCCAGGGGACGGCTACACCTTC
TRBJ2-7 | NA | few | TRBV6-5 | CASKDSWSYEQYF | TGTGCCAGCAAGGACAGCTGGTCCTACGAGCAGTACTTC